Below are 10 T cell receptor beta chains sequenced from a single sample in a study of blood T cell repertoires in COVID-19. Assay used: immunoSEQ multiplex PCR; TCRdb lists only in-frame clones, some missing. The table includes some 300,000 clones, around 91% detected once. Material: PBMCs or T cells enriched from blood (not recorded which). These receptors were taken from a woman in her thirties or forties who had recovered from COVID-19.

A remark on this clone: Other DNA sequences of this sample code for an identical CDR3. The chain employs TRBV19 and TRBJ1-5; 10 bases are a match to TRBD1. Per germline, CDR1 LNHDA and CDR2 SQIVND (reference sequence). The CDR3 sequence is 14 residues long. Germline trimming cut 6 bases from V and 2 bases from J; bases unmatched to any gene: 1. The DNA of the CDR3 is TGTGCCAGTAGCGGGACAGGGGGCAATCAGCCCCAGCATTTT. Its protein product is CASSGTGGNQPQHF.

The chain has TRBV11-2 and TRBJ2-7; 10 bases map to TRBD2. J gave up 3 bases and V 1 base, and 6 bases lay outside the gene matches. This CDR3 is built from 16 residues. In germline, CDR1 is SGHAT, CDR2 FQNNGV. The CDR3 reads CASSLGASGSVYEQYF. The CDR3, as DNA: TGTGCCAGCAGCTTAGGGGCTAGCGGGAGCGTCTACGAGCAGTACTTC.

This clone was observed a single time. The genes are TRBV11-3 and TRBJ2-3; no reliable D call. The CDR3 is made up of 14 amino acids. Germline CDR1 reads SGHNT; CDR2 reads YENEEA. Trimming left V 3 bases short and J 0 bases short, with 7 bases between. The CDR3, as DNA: TGTGCCAGCAGCTTTACAGAGAGCACAGATACGCAGTATTTT. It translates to CASSFTESTDTQYF.

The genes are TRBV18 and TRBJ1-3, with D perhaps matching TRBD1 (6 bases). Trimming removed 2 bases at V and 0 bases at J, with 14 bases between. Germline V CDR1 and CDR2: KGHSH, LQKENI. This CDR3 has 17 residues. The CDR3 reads CASSPNRVGTSGNTIYF. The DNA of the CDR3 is TGTGCCAGCTCACCAAACAGGGTTGGGACCTCTGGAAACACCATATATTTT.

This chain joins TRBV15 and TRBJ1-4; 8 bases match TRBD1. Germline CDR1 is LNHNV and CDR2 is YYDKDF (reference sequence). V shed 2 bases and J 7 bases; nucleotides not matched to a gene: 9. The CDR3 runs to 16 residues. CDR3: CATSRPTTGGGEKLFF. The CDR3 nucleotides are TGTGCCACCAGCAGACCTACAACAGGGGGAGGTGAAAAACTGTTTTTT.

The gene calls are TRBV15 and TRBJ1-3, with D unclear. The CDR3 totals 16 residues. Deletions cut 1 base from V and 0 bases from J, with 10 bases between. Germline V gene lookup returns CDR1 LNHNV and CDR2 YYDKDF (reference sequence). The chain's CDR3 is CATSRGRVFSGNTIYF. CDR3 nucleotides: TGTGCCACCAGCAGAGGGAGGGTATTCTCTGGAAACACCATATATTTT.

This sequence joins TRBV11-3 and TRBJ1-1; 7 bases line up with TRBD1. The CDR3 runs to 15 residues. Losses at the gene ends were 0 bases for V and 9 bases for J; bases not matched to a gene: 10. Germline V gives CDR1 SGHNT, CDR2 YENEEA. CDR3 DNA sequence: TGTGCCAGCAGCTTAGAAGTCGGTGCGGGACAGAAAGCTTTCTTT. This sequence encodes CASSLEVGAGQKAFF.

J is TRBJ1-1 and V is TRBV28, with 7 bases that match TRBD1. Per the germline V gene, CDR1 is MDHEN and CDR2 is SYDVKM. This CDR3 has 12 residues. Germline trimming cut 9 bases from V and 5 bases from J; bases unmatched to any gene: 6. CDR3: CASQGGRTEAFF. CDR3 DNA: TGTGCCAGTCAGGGGGGCAGGACTGAAGCTTTCTTT.

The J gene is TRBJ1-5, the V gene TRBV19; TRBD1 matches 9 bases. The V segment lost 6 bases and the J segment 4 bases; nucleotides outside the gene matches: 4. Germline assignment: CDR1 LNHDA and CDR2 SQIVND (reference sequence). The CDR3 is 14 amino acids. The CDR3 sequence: CASSRGTGNQPQHF. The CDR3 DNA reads TGTGCCAGTAGCCGAGGGACAGGGAATCAGCCCCAGCATTTT.

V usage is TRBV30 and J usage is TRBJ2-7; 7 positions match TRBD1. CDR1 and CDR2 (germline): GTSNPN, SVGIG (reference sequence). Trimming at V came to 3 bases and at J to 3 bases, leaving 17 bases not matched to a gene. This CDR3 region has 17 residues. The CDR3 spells CAWRDDRDRKISYEQYF. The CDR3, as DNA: TGTGCCTGGAGGGATGACCGGGACAGAAAGATTAGCTACGAGCAGTACTTC.